Listed here is a single TCR beta chain. The antigen is unknown. Losses at the gene ends were 4 bases for V and 1 base for J; bases not matched to a gene: 7. This CDR3 spans 15 amino acids. The germline CDR1 and CDR2 sequences are LGHNA and YSLEER. Profiled with immunoSEQ multiplex PCR; TCRdb holds only in-frame clones, not every one. The sample contains over a million clones, around 95% of which appear only once. The data belong to a study of shared clonotypes between healthy human individuals. Regarding the study as a whole: Only blood samples were collected, and tissue repertoires likely differ.

The sequence came from a man under 40 in good health. The sequenced sample consisted of naive CD4+ T cells sorted from blood. Subset in this sample: CD45RA+ positively selected. This rearrangement joins TRBV4-3 to TRBJ2-7; TRBD2 aligns across 7 bases. CDR3 bases: TGCGCCAGCAGCCTGGGCGCTAGCGGATCCTACGAGCAGTACTTC. Its protein is CASSLGASGSYEQYF.